Below are 10 T cell receptor beta chains sequenced from a single sample in a study of graft-versus-host responses after intestinal transplantation. Assay: immunoSEQ multiplex PCR; the TCRdb copy retains only in-frame clones and omits some. The table lists around 19,000 clones, about 40% of them singletons, with roughly 2% in the top ten. Sequencing used alloreactive CD4+ T cells from a mixed lymphocyte reaction culture, obtained before transplantation. Specified subset: CFSE-low proliferating T cells sorted from roughly 6-day pre-transplant mixed lymphocyte reaction (GvH or HvG direction). These receptors were taken from a human patient who was an organ donor for intestinal transplantation.

This clone occurred a few times. The gene calls are TRBV7-2 and TRBJ1-1, with D unclear. From germline, CDR1 is SGHTA and CDR2 FQGNSA. The CDR3 is 14 amino acids. With 5 bases removed from V and 1 base from J, the gap between germline ends came to 11 bases. The CDR3 here is CASSRFTTNTEAFF. For the CDR3, the DNA is TGTGCCAGCAGCCGATTTACGACGAACACTGAAGCTTTCTTT.

This chain uses TRBV2 with TRBJ1-4; 7 nucleotides align to TRBD1. The CDR3 runs to 15 residues. Germline V gene data show CDR1 as SNHLY and CDR2 as FYNNEI. V shed 7 bases and J 4 bases; nucleotides not matched to a gene: 9. The chain's CDR3 is CASNTRDSYNEKLFF. In DNA, the CDR3 is TGTGCCAGCAACACCAGGGACAGCTATAATGAAAAACTGTTTTTT. Full variable domain (missing parts from reference TRBV2 and TRBJ1-4): EPEVTQTPSHQVTQMGQEVILRCVPISNHLYFYWYRQILGQKVEFLVSFYNNEISEKSEIFDDQFSVERPDGSNFTLKIRSTKLEDSAMYFCASNTRDSYNEKLFFGSGTQLSVL.

This clone was counted between two and nine times. The V and J genes are TRBV6-6 and TRBJ1-2; D not resolved. The CDR3 is 10 amino acids. CDR1 is MNHNY, CDR2 SVGAGI, per germline (reference sequence). Deletions cut 5 bases from V and 13 bases from J, with 11 bases between. The CDR3 nucleotides read TGTGCCAGCAGTGAAGCCGTCTCCACCTTC. Its protein is CASSEAVSTF.

A few counts support this clone. This rearrangement joins TRBV7-3 to TRBJ2-7; D is possibly TRBD1 or TRBD2 (5 bases each). Germline lookup yields CDR1 SGHTA and CDR2 FQGTGA. The V end was cut by 2 bases, the J end by 1 base, with 12 bases between. The CDR3 sequence is 15 residues long. The CDR3 is CASSLSGTGSYEQYF. The CDR3 DNA is TGTGCCAGCAGCTTATCCGGGACGGGTTCCTACGAGCAGTACTTC.

The chain joins TRBV7-2 to TRBJ2-3; D is tentatively TRBD1 or TRBD2 (5 bases each). Trimming cost V 1 base and J 3 bases, with 11 bases left between them. Germline-derived CDR1 and CDR2 are SGHTA and FQGNSA. CDR3 length equals 15 residues. CDR3 loop: CASSLVWDRTDTQYF. The CDR3 bases are TGTGCCAGCAGCTTAGTTTGGGACCGAACAGATACGCAGTATTTT.

This clone was seen a handful of times. The chain joins TRBV11-2 to TRBJ2-3; 14 nucleotides line up with TRBD2. This CDR3 comprises 15 residues. Per germline, CDR1 SGHAT and CDR2 FQNNGV. With 4 bases clipped from V and 8 bases from J, the junction kept 5 bases outside the gene matches. Written as DNA, the CDR3 is TGTGCCAGCAGCTCCGGGACTAGCGGGAGTTCTACGCAGTATTTT. This encodes CASSSGTSGSSTQYF.

The chain employs TRBV10-3 and TRBJ1-1; unclear D gene. Trimming cost V 4 bases and J 3 bases, with 12 bases left between them. Germline V CDR1 and CDR2: ENHRY, SYGVKD. This CDR3 spans 14 amino acids. DNA of the CDR3: TGTGCCATCAGTGTGGCAGCATTAGACACTGAAGCTTTCTTT. It specifies CAISVAALDTEAFF.

The rearrangement links TRBV2 to TRBJ2-5; no definite D call. The CDR3 runs 14 residues. The V end lost 7 bases, the J end lost 2 bases, and 14 bases lay between the germline ends. Germline V gives CDR1 SNHLY, CDR2 FYNNEI. The CDR3 spells CASNSNGPQETQYF. For the CDR3, the DNA is TGTGCCAGCAATAGTAACGGGCCACAAGAGACCCAGTACTTC.

The chain couples TRBV6-1 to TRBJ2-7, with D uncertain. Per the germline V gene, CDR1 is MNHNS and CDR2 is SASEGT. V was shortened by 6 bases and J by 4 bases, with 10 bases between the two germline ends. CDR3 length: 12 amino acids. CDR3 residues: CASSQSPYEQYF. The CDR3 bases are TGTGCCAGCAGCCAGAGTCCGTACGAGCAGTACTTC.

This clone was detected a few times. The V call is TRBV7-8, the J call TRBJ2-2, with D unclear. Germline V gene data show CDR1 as SGHVS and CDR2 as FQNEAQ. The CDR3 loop spans 14 amino acids. Trimming removed 5 bases at V and 2 bases at J, with 9 bases between. CDR3: CASSPQHNTGELFF. In DNA form, the CDR3 reads TGTGCCAGCAGCCCCCAACACAACACCGGGGAGCTGTTTTTT.